These 7 T cell receptor beta chains originate from one sample sequenced in a study of T cell repertoires in cytomegalovirus infection. TCRdb recomputed calls from the reads with MiXCR, one row per CDR3 protein. The repertoire holds a few hundred thousand distinct CDR3 sequences, about 35% seen once, with approximately 15% in the top ten. The antigens for these receptors are not known. Source: cultured PBMCs, taken from culture after CMV antigen stimulation. The receptors originated from a human donor in good health (CMV status not recorded). Some clones in this sample may be carry-over from other donors' samples.

The V call is TRBV11-2, the J call TRBJ2-1, with D perhaps TRBD2 (5 bases). Germline V gene lookup returns CDR1 SGHAT and CDR2 FQNNGV. Trimming took 5 bases from V and 8 from J, leaving 10 bases between them. The CDR3 spans 12 residues. The CDR3 DNA follows: TGTGCCAGCAGCGGAGGTGGGTATGAGCAGTTCTTC. This translates into CASSGGGYEQFF. Drawing the rest from reference TRBV11-2 and TRBJ2-1, the complete variable domain is EAGVAQSPRYKIIEKRQSVAFWCNPISGHATLYWYQQILGQGPKLLIQFQNNGVVDDSQLPKDRFSAERLKGVDSTLKIQPAKLEDSAVYLCASSGGGYEQFFGPGTRLTVL.

This clonotype was recorded a few times. This chain joins TRBV6-5 and TRBJ1-1, with unresolved D. V lost 6 bases, J lost 6 bases, and 17 bases lay in between. The germline gives CDR1 MNHEY, CDR2 SVGAGI. CDR3 length: 14 amino acids. The CDR3 nucleotides are TGTGCCAGCAGACCCTACCGGGCTTTCGCTGAAGCTTTCTTT. This translates into CASRPYRAFAEAFF.

The chain is built from TRBV4-1 and TRBJ1-1; TRBD1 matches 8 bases. The CDR3 consists of 15 residues. Unmatched junction bases numbered 8, after V lost 4 bases and J lost 4 bases. Germline values: CDR1 MGHRA, CDR2 YSYEKL. The CDR3 loop is CASSPGTGIGTEAFF. CDR3 DNA sequence: TGCGCCAGCAGCCCGGGGACAGGTATCGGCACTGAAGCTTTCTTT.

The rearrangement uses TRBV7-2 and TRBJ2-7; TRBD1 might be the D (5 bases). The ends were cut back, 0 bases at V and 3 bases at J, with 12 bases in the middle. The CDR3 has 15 amino acids. Looked up from germline, CDR1 is SGHTA and CDR2 is FQGNSA. The chain's CDR3 is CASSLAQGFFYEQYF. CDR3 in DNA: TGTGCCAGCAGCTTAGCCCAGGGATTTTTCTACGAGCAGTACTTC.

J is TRBJ1-5 and V is TRBV7-9; 8 nucleotides align to TRBD1. From germline, CDR1 is SEHNR and CDR2 FQNEAQ (reference sequence). The CDR3 runs to 14 residues. Trimming removed 0 bases from V and 6 bases from J; junction bases left unmatched: 1. The CDR3 spells CASSLAGQGQPQHF. The CDR3 bases are TGTGCCAGCAGCTTAGCCGGACAGGGTCAGCCCCAGCATTTT.

This clonotype occurred a few times. J is TRBJ2-7 and V is TRBV7-2; 8 nucleotides match TRBD2. Germline trimming cut 5 bases from V and 0 bases from J; bases unmatched to any gene: 9. Germline lookup yields CDR1 SGHTA and CDR2 FQGNSA. The CDR3 runs to 16 residues. The CDR3 nucleotides are TGTGCCAGCAGCCCAATAGCGGGAACCGTCTCCTACGAGCAGTACGTC. It translates to CASSPIAGTVSYEQYV.

V usage is TRBV6-2 or TRBV6-3 and J usage is TRBJ2-7; 9 positions match TRBD1. The CDR3 sequence is 16 residues long. The V gene's germline CDR1 is MNHEY and CDR2 SVGEGT. The V gene end was trimmed by 5 bases and the J gene end by 1 base; junction bases not matched to a gene: 9. DNA for the CDR3: TGTGCCAGCAGTCAAAAATGGACAGGGGTTTCCTACGAGCAGTACGTC. Protein: CASSQKWTGVSYEQYV.